This T cell receptor beta chain was recovered during a study of blood T cell repertoires in COVID-19. For the study at large: Italy, Spain and the United States were the sources of the convalescent and acute COVID-19 samples. PBMCs, B-cell-depleted T cells, or T cells were the source of the cDNA or gDNA that made up the material.

This clone was observed a few times. This CDR3 has 14 residues. The V end was cut by 7 bases, the J end by 4 bases, with 16 bases between. Germline V lookup: CDR1 SGHRS, CDR2 YFSETQ. Clones were sequenced by immunoSEQ multiplex PCR, and TCRdb holds only the in-frame ones, with some missing. The data contain about 120,000 clones, approximately 77% of them singletons. This chain uses TRBV5-1 with TRBJ2-3; maybe TRBD2 (5 bases). Sequenced material: peripheral blood. The receptor comes from a human donor in a cohort sampled during active COVID-19. CDR3 region: CASAFGSTADTQYF. In DNA, the CDR3 is TGCGCCAGCGCCTTTGGGAGTACGGCAGATACGCAGTATTTT.